This is a list of T cell receptor beta chains from one sample in a study of blood T cell repertoires in COVID-19. The protocol was immunoSEQ multiplex PCR, while the TCRdb copy is restricted to in-frame clones and leaves out a portion. This sample has about 190,000 clones, with 86% found just once. The specimen sequenced was PBMCs or T cells enriched from blood (not recorded which). The source is a woman aged 35 to 49 in a cohort exposed to, infected with or recovered from COVID-19 (not recorded which). The CDR3 runs from the conserved cysteine through the conserved F or W.

V gene	J gene	CDR3 protein
TRBV4-1	TRBJ1-1	CASGDIGNTEAFF
TRBV11-2	TRBJ2-1	CASSLEAGGEGDEQFF
TRBV29-1	TRBJ2-5	CSVDGTGGIETQYF
TRBV6-4	TRBJ2-2	CASSDTQGLNTGELFF
TRBV2	TRBJ1-6	CASSEGTANSPLHF
TRBV5-1	TRBJ2-7	CARKRDRSYSYEQYF
TRBV9	TRBJ2-7	CASSVAGLASHEQYF
TRBV7-8	TRBJ1-4	CASSSMRGGEKLFF
TRBV18	TRBJ2-3	CASSDTGVTDTQYF
TRBV6-5	TRBJ1-1	CASRDRAWDTEAFF
TRBV6-1	TRBJ2-5	CASSEIGRPGETQYF
TRBV6-2/TRBV6-3	TRBJ2-5	CASSYGLSSTTQYF
TRBV15	TRBJ2-1	CATSRDHVRSGSGEQFF
TRBV13	TRBJ2-7	CASSPYRGSYEQYF
TRBV11-2	TRBJ2-7	CASSLDFGSSYEQYF
TRBV27	TRBJ2-7	CASKFSGGYEQYF
TRBV7-9	TRBJ1-1	CASSLGPHLSTEAFF
TRBV27	TRBJ2-3	CASSLWGVTDTQYF
TRBV19	TRBJ2-1	CASSFSGGSYNEQFF
TRBV2	TRBJ1-1	CASSERTGRTEAFF
TRBV27	TRBJ1-1	CASSPLRDRGFSTEAFF
TRBV2	TRBJ1-6	CASSVGGLNNSPLHF
TRBV15	TRBJ2-5	CATSRGLPAETQYF
TRBV19	TRBJ1-1	CASSAQGKPEAFF
TRBV5-6	TRBJ2-5	CASSIAGGPVETQYF
TRBV5-4	TRBJ1-2	CASSYLGQDYGYTF
TRBV18	TRBJ2-7	CASSLASPSYEQYF
TRBV27	TRBJ2-1	CASSLQSGLATAYNEQFF
TRBV5-1	TRBJ2-7	CASSLVTSGGGEQYF
TRBV6-2/TRBV6-3	TRBJ1-5	CASSTGTGVRNNQPQHF
TRBV5-1	TRBJ2-3	CASTRQGSLPDTQYF
TRBV13	TRBJ1-2	CASSTLDKDYGYTF
TRBV7-6	TRBJ2-7	CASSLLEGSYEQYF
TRBV14	TRBJ2-7	CASSRSYEQYF
TRBV11-3	TRBJ1-2	CASSPRLPAGGYTF
TRBV28	TRBJ1-1	CASSLPSQFSGTGWGWNTEAFF
TRBV6-1	TRBJ1-5	CASSDLGQGRDQPQHF
TRBV6-5	TRBJ1-3	CASSLNQGTGNTIYF
TRBV13	TRBJ2-7	CASSLGQGAYEQYF
TRBV7-9	TRBJ2-3	CASSLSAVGGGADTQYF
TRBV5-1	TRBJ1-1	CASSPEGQGVITNTEAFF
TRBV7-9	TRBJ1-5	CASSPPGSQVQPQHF
TRBV19	TRBJ2-3	CASTYSGRGTDTQYF
TRBV29-1	TRBJ1-6	CSVVLGENSPLHF
TRBV6-5	TRBJ1-1	CASRRQPMNTEAFF
TRBV7-9	TRBJ1-1	CASTMTGSRPNTEAFF
TRBV4-3	TRBJ2-7	CASSQEASGRAVSYEQYF
TRBV4-1	TRBJ1-1	CASSRTSRQGGTEAFF
TRBV6-4	TRBJ2-1	CASSFRLAGPYNEQFF
TRBV2	TRBJ2-3	CASNSDFSDTQYF
TRBV5-1	TRBJ2-5	CASSGFGAIQETQYF
TRBV4-1	TRBJ2-1	CASSQAHRGGSYNEQFF
TRBV3-1/TRBV3-2	TRBJ2-1	CASSQPGQGRNEQFF
TRBV6-2/TRBV6-3	TRBJ2-7	CASSYPVAHYEQYF